The rows below give T cell receptor beta chains drawn from one sample of a study of shared clonotypes between healthy human individuals. Produced via immunoSEQ multiplex PCR; TCRdb's table is partial and in-frame only. The data contain about 2.3 million clones, approximately 90% of them singletons. Sequencing was carried out using naive CD4+ T cells from PBMCs. The receptors shown here come from a man aged 18 to 29 in good health. Some clones in this sample may be carry-over from other donors' samples. Both conserved end residues are part of each CDR3. D genes are given only for firm matches. Size is omitted from some rows. Given values are once, few, many or a class for expanded clones.

TRBV7-9	NA	TRBD2	TRBJ2-3	TGTGCCAGCAGCCGAGGACTAGCGGGAGGGCTTGCAGATACGCAGTATTTT	CASSRGLAGGLADTQYF
TRBV25-1	NA	TRBD1	TRBJ2-2	TGTGCCAGCAGTGACAGACAGGGTTCCGGGGAGCTGTTTTTT	CASSDRQGSGELFF
TRBV5-1	NA	TRBD1	TRBJ2-5	TGCGCCAGCAGCCCCTTGACGGGACAGAGAAAAGAGACCCAGTACTTC	CASSPLTGQRKETQYF
TRBV11-3	NA	NA	TRBJ1-1	TGTGCCAGCAGTACAGGGTATGGAACTGAAGCTTTCTTT	CASSTGYGTEAFF
TRBV28	NA	NA	TRBJ1-2	TGTGCCAGCAGTTTAGGGACCCCTGCGGGCTACACCTTC	CASSLGTPAGYTF
TRBV4-2	NA	NA	TRBJ2-2	TGTGCCAGCAGCCAAGATCGGGGGAAGCTGTTTTTT	CASSQDRGKLFF
TRBV28	once	NA	TRBJ1-4	TGTGCCAGCAGTCGGAATGAAAAACTGTTTTTT	CASSRNEKLFF
TRBV5-1	NA	NA	TRBJ2-3	TGCGCCAGCAGCTCGGCAGGGACGCAGTATTTT	CASSSAGTQYF
TRBV7-3	NA	NA	TRBJ2-2	TGTGCCAGCAGCCTGTCGGGCCAGAGAAACACCGGGGAGCTGTTTTTT	CASSLSGQRNTGELFF
TRBV12-5	NA	NA	TRBJ2-3	TGTGCTAGTGGGGGCACAGATACGCAGTATTTT	CASGGTDTQYF
TRBV30	NA	TRBD2	TRBJ2-5	TGTGCCTGGAACATTGGGACTAGCGGGATGGAGACCCAGTACTTC	CAWNIGTSGMETQYF
TRBV19	NA	NA	TRBJ1-5	TGTGCCAGTAGTATGGATAGCAATCAGCCCCAGCATTTT	CASSMDSNQPQHF
TRBV7-3	NA	TRBD2	TRBJ2-3	TGTGCCAGCAGCTTTACTAGCGGCCCCACAGATACGCAGTATTTT	CASSFTSGPTDTQYF
TRBV30	few	NA	TRBJ1-1	TGTGCCTGGAGCGGCAGGAACACTGAAGCTTTCTTT	CAWSGRNTEAFF
TRBV7-9	once	TRBD1	TRBJ2-7	TGTGCCAGCAGTTCCGAAAGGGGGCAGACTGGCTCCTACGAGCAGTACTTC	CASSSERGQTGSYEQYF
TRBV4-1	NA	TRBD2	TRBJ2-3	TGCGCCAGCCAGAAGAGGGGACTAGCGGATTTCGGGGCAGATACGCAGTATTTT	CASQKRGLADFGADTQYF
TRBV6-1	NA	NA	TRBJ2-2	TGTGCCAGCAGTCTGGGGGCAGGGGAGCTGTTTTTT	CASSLGAGELFF
TRBV5-1	NA	TRBD2	TRBJ2-7	TGCGCCAGCAGCCCCGGGACTACAAACTGGAAGAGCTACGAGCAGTACTTC	CASSPGTTNWKSYEQYF
TRBV2	NA	NA	TRBJ2-2	TGTGCCAGCAGTGAGAGGGACACCGGGGAGCTGTTTTTT	CASSERDTGELFF
TRBV28	NA	NA	TRBJ2-7	TGTGCCGTCGTAGCGGAGTCCTACGAGCAGTACTTC	CAVVAESYEQYF
TRBV28	NA	NA	TRBJ2-2	TGTGCCAGCAGTCCCAGAGGGGAGCTGTTTTTT	CASSPRGELFF